Sequencing of this T cell receptor (beta chain) was carried out in a study of CD4 T cells in relation to SARS-CoV-2 and coronaviruses (dated by TCRdb to 2020 to 2022). At the level of the whole study: In the ViraFEST assay, PBMCs were cultured with antigen for 9 to 11 days, after which TCR beta CDR3s were sequenced to identify antigen-specific clonal expansions. Across all 12 patients in the full convalescent cohort, ages ranged from about 21 to 75 years, with a median of 38. Among the roughly twelve convalescent patients, 8 males and 4 females were included, and two of the subjects were Hispanic. Using patient-derived lymphoblastoid cell lines, the shared crossreactive spike epitopes were mapped to their HLA restriction. Memory CD4+ T cell crossreactivity between SARS-CoV-2 and common cold coronavirus spike proteins was assessed at the TCR clonotype level in the study. The Adaptive Biotechnologies TCR-sequencing kit was used for samples from a few pre-COVID donors and for the naive versus memory experiments, whereas the other data were Illumina-based. Expansion assays from other donors in the study were sequenced with a different, Illumina-based TCR-beta assay. The research as a whole found: The study was constrained by small numbers of patients and of tested TCRs. Crossreactivity analysis was centred on spike protein, so crossreactivity against other viral proteins was not assessed. No donor contributed both pre-pandemic and post-infection samples, which limited tracing the source of pre-existing responses. Significantly weaker SARS-CoV-2-driven expansion was shown by crossreactive clones than by monoreactive clones, consistent with antigenic imprinting. Naive versus memory sequencing indicated the assay detects memory recall responses rather than primary responses primed during culture. Memory CD4+ clonotypes crossrecognizing SARS-CoV-2 and at least one common cold coronavirus spike were found in around three fifths of donors.

V loses 4 bases, J loses 0 bases, and the germline ends lie 15 bases apart. From cysteine to phenylalanine, the CDR3 is 16 amino acids long. The only DNA kept is the CDR3, 48 bases in frame from the first base. For CDR1 and CDR2, the germline V gene lists MNHEY and SVGAGI. Naive and memory CD4+ T cells were separated from cryopreserved PBMCs by first enriching for CD4 and then performing EasySep naive CD4+ T cell enrichment. For approximately 11 days, about 92,000 sorted naive or memory CD4+ T cells were cultured together with CEF peptides and T cell-depleted PBMCs at a 1:1 ratio. Triplicate replicate wells were generally used for each peptide culture condition. PBMCs were isolated from leukapheresis product or whole blood by Ficoll-Paque PLUS gradient centrifugation. PBMCs were either cryopreserved at -140°C or used fresh in the expansion assay. The QIAamp Micro DNA Kit was used to extract genomic DNA from the CD4+ T cells.

DNA from CEF-cultured naive and memory CD4+ T cells underwent immunoSEQ TCR-beta sequencing at survey level. Turning to the authors' computational methods: During preprocessing, nonproductive sequences were removed, along with CDR3s that did not begin with C, did not end with F or W, or were shorter than 7 amino acids. Antigen-specific clonotypes were called with the MANAFEST web app, based on expansion relative to reference and other culture wells. To be counted as positive, a clone had to show significant expansion compared with the reference culture, at an FDR below 0.05, in 2 of 3 replicate wells. For a clone to be considered positive, significant expansion relative to all other tandem wells and an odds ratio above 5 were also required. Cultured and uncultured naive and memory CD4+ repertoires were searched for previously identified spike- and CEF-reactive CDR3s. CDR3 homology was measured as pairwise Levenshtein distance, computed with the stringdist R package after trimming three terminal residues from each end. The table was pulled from immuneACCESS by TCRdb, which kept in-frame rearrangements only. Such tables lose some clones; where checked, under half of the loss comes from unresolved V genes, and the rest has no known cause. V and J calls plus clone size are reproduced from that table; the DNA served to infer D and trimming. The sample includes 41,000 or so clones, with over 75% observed a single time. The ten largest clones represent 0.95% to 1.5% of the sample.

As for this clone: Its antigen has not been determined. It has no much larger one-base neighbor in the sample; base qualities were not kept.

The sample was naive CD4+ T cells from PBMCs, cultured in vitro. Interpreted using the paper, the cell subset or site label stands for: naive CD4+ T cells isolated by negative enrichment. Recombination linked TRBV6-5 to TRBJ1-1, with the D gene not clear enough to name. This receptor was taken from an adult with COVID-19. The DNA sequence follows: TGTGCCAGCAGTTGGAGGTGGCAAGGAATGAACACTGAAGCTTTCTTT. It is translated as CASSWRWQGMNTEAFF.